A single sample is the source of the 6 T cell receptor beta chains below, sequenced in a study of CXCR3-negative and CXCR3-positive naive CD8 T cells. UMI-labeled 5' RACE TRB cDNA libraries were prepared from the cells. Reprocessing the 5' RACE reads, TCRdb reports a single entry for every CDR3 protein and omits DNA. The listing records about 40,000 distinct CDR3 sequences. Sequenced sample: memory CD8+ T cells from blood. The receptors stem from a human donor in good health. Some clones in this sample may be carry-over from other donors' samples.

This chain uses TRBV10-3 with TRBJ2-5. Looked up from germline, CDR1 is ENHRY and CDR2 is SYGVKD. This CDR3 spans 15 amino acids. The CDR3 reads CAISESGRQQETQYF.

The chain joins TRBV6-6 to TRBJ1-1; lacking DNA, the TRBD1 call made by TCRdb goes unchecked. Germline CDR1 MNHNY, CDR2 SVGAGI (reference sequence). The CDR3 is 16 amino acids. CDR3 protein: CASSYPQQGFNTEAFF.

This sequence joins TRBV4-2 and TRBJ2-7; TCRdb's D call of TRBD2 is untestable without DNA. The germline V gene has CDR1 LGHNA and CDR2 YNFKEQ. This CDR3 is 15 amino acids long. Here the CDR3 reads CASSQDSGGAYEQYF.

V is TRBV6-2 or TRBV6-3 and J is TRBJ2-1; the TCRdb call, TRBD1, lacks DNA for checking. Germline V gene sequence: CDR1 MNHEY, CDR2 SVGEGT. CDR3 length: 15 residues. The CDR3 region is CASSAGGSSYNEQFF.

The rearrangement uses TRBV6-4 and TRBJ2-2. Germline CDR1 reads MRHNA; CDR2 reads SNTAGT. This CDR3 spans 14 amino acids. The CDR3 region is CASSGSGTTGKLFF.

The gene calls are TRBV20-1 and TRBJ2-3; the TCRdb D gene call, TRBD1, has no DNA to confirm it. CDR1 and CDR2 (germline): DFQATT, SNEGSKA (reference sequence). The CDR3 has 16 residues. Here the CDR3 reads CSASPFPRVGTDTQYF.